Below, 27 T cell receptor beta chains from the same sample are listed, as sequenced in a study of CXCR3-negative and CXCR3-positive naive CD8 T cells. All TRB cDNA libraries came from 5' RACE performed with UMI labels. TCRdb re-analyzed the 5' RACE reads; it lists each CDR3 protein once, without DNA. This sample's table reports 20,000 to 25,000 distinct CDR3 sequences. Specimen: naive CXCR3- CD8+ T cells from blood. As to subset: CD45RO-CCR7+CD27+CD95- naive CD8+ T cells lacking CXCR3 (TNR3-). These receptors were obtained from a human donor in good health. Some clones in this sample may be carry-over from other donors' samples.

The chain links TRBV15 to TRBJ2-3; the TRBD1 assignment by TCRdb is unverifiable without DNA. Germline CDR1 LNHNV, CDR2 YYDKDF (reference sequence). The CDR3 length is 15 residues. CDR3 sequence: CATSPARGATDTQYF.

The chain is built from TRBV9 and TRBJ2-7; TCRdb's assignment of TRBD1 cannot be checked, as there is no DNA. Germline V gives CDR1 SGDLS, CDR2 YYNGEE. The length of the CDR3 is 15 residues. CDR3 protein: CASSVTSGAPGEQYF. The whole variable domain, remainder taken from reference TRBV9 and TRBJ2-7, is DSGVTQTPKHLITATGQRVTLRCSPRSGDLSVYWYQQSLDQGLQFLIQYYNGEERAKGNILERFSAQQFPDLHSELNLSSLELGDSALYFCASSVTSGAPGEQYFGPGTRLTVT.

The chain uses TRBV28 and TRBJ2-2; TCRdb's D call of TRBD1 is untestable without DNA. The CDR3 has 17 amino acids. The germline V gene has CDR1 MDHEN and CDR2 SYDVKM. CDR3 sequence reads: CASSNSWGNDDTGELFF. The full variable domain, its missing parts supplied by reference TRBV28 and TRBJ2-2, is DVKVTQSSRYLVKRTGEKVFLECVQDMDHENMFWYRQDPGLGLRLIYFSYDVKMKEKGDIPEGYSVSREKKERFSLILESASTNQTSMYLCASSNSWGNDDTGELFFGEGSRLTVL.

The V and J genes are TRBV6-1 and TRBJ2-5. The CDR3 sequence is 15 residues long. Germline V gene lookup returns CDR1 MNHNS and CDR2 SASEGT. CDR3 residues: CASSADTKTQETQYF.

CDR3 in amino acids: CSAARQGLQETQYF. V gene TRBV20-1 combines with J gene TRBJ2-5; there is no DNA to check the TCRdb D call of TRBD1. CDR3 length: 14 amino acids. Germline V gene sequence: CDR1 DFQATT, CDR2 SNEGSKA (reference sequence).

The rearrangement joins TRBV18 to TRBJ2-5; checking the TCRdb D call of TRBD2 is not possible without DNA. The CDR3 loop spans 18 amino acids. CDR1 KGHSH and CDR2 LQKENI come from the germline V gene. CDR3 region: CASSPRRLAGDLGETQYF.

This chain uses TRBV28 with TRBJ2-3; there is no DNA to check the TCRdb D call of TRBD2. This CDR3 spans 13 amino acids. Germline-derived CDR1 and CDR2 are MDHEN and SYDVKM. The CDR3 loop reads CASSGALTDTQYF.

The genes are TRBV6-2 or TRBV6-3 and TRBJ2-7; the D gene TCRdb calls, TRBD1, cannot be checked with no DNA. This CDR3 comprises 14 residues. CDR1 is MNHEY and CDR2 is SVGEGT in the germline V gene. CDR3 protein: CASSWTGGSYEQYF.

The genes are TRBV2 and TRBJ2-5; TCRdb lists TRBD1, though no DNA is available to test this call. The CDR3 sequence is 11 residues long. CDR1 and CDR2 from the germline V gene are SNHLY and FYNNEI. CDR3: CASGGQETQYF.

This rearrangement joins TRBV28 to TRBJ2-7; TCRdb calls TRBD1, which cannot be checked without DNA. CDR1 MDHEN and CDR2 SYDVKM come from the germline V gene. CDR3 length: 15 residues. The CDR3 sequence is CASSPGLWESHEQYF.

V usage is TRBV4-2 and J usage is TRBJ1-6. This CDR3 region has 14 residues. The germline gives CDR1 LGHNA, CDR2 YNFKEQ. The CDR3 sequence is CASSQTRYNSPLHF.

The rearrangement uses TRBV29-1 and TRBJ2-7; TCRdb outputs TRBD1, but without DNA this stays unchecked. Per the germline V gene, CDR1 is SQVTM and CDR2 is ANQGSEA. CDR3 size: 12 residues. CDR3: CSTRDGTYEQYF.

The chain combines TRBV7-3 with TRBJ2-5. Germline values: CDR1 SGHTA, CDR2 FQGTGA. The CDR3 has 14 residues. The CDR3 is CASSIDRYQETQYF.

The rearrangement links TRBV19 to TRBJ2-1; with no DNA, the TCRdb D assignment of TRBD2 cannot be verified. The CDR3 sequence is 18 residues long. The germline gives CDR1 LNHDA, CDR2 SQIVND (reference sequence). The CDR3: CASSNPPKTSGGYNEQFF. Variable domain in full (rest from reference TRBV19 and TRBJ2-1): DGGITQSPKYLFRKEGQNVTLSCEQNLNHDAMYWYRQDPGQGLRLIYYSQIVNDFQKGDIAEGYSVSREKKESFPLTVTSAQKNPTAFYLCASSNPPKTSGGYNEQFFGPGTRLTVL.

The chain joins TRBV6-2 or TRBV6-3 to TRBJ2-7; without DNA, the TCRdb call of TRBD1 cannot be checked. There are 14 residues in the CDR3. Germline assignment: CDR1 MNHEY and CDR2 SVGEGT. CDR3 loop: CASSYGGAPYEQYF.

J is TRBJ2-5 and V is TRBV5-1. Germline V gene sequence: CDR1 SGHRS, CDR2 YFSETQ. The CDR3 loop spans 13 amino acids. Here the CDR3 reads CASSLGPQETQYF. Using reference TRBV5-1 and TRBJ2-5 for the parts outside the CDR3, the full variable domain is KAGVTQTPRYLIKTRGQQVTLSCSPISGHRSVSWYQQTPGQGLQFLFEYFSETQRNKGNFPGRFSGRQFSNSRSEMNVSTLELGDSALYLCASSLGPQETQYFGPGTRLLVL.

The chain's CDR3 is CASRSSSSGDNNEQFF. This chain connects TRBV6-2 or TRBV6-3 to TRBJ2-1; checking the TCRdb D call of TRBD2 is not possible without DNA. CDR3 length: 16 residues. Germline CDR1 reads MNHEY; CDR2 reads SVGEGT.

Here the CDR3 reads CASSPPANTEAFF. The chain is built from TRBV12-3 or TRBV12-4 and TRBJ1-1; TCRdb proposes TRBD1, but this gene call is untestable without DNA. The CDR3 is 13 residues long.

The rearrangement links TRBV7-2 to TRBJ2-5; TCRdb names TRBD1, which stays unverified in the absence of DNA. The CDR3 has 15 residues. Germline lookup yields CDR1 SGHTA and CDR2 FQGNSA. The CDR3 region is CASSLDFGGKETQYF.

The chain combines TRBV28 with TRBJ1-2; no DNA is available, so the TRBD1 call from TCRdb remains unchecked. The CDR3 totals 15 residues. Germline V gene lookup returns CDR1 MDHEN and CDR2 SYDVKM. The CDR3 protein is CASSQLGELLYGYTF.

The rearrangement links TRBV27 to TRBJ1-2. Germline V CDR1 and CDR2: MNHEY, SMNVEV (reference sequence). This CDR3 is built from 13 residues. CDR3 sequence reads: CASSLGTSSGYTF.

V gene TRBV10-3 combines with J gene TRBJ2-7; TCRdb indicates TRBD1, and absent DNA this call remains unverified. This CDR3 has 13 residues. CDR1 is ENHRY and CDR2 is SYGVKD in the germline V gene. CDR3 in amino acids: CAISDTGITEQYF.

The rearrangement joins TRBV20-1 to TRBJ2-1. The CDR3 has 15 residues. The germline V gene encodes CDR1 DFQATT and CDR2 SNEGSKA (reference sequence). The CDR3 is CSARGFKALYNEQFF.

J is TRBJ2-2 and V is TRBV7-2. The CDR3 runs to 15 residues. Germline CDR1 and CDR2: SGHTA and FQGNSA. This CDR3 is CASSYIHPNTGELFF.

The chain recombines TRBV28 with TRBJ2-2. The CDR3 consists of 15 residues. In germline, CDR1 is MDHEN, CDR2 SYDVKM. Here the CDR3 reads CASSFVSVNTGELFF.

The CDR3 loop reads CASSPGTAPSTDTQYF. The chain joins TRBV28 to TRBJ2-3; TCRdb picks TRBD1, but there is no DNA to check that call. This CDR3 spans 16 amino acids. CDR1 is MDHEN, CDR2 SYDVKM, per germline.

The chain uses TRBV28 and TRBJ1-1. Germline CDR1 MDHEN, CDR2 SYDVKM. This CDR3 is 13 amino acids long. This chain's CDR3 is CASSFWKNTEAFF. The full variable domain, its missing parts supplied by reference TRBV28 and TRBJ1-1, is DVKVTQSSRYLVKRTGEKVFLECVQDMDHENMFWYRQDPGLGLRLIYFSYDVKMKEKGDIPEGYSVSREKKERFSLILESASTNQTSMYLCASSFWKNTEAFFGQGTRLTVV.